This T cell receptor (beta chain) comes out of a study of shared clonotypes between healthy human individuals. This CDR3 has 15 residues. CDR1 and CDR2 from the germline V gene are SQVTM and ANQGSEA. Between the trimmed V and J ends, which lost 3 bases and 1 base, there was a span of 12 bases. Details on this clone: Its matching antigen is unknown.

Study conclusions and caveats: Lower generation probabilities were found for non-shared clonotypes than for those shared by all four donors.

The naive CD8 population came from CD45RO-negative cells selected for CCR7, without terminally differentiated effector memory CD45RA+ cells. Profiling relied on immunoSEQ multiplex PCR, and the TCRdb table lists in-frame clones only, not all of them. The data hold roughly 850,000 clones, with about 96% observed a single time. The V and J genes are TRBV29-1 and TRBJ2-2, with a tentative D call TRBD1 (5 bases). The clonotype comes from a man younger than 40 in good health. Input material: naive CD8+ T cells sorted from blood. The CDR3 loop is CSVDPTDVNTGELFF. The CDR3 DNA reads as TGCAGCGTTGACCCGACAGACGTGAACACCGGGGAGCTGTTTTTT.